The entry below describes one T cell receptor (beta chain). At one of its ends the junction is not consistent with the germline gene, which may arise from a read error. Selection for sequencing was limited to patients who had shown CD8+CD57+ cell expansion by flow cytometry. Each patient had severe acquired aplastic anemia. The data belong to a study of CD8+CD57+ T cells in acquired aplastic anemia. There are 13 residues in the CDR3. The germline gives CDR1 SEHNR, CDR2 FQNEAQ (reference sequence). Profiles of TCR beta VDJ and CDR3 were generated from a genomic DNA template. MiXCR was run by TCRdb on the reads, yielding one entry per CDR3 protein. Counted here are around 170,000 distinct CDR3 sequences, roughly half occurring once; the ten biggest clones make up approximately 9.4%.

The sequence came from a human donor with aplastic anemia. V is TRBV7-9 and J is TRBJ1-1; no reliable D call. The sample taken for sequencing was sorted CD4+, CD8+, or CD8+CD57+ T cells (not recorded which) from PBMCs. The CDR3 DNA reads TGTGCCAGCAGCTTAGGCGGGTACACTGAAGCTTCCTTT. It translates to CASSLGGYTEASF.